The T cell receptor (beta chain) described here comes from a study of T cell changes during pregnancy in multiple sclerosis. Here immunoSEQ multiplex PCR was the method, and the copy in TCRdb shows in-frame clones only, minus some. The table records tens of thousands of clones, over 80% of them present only once. Germline CDR1 SGDLS, CDR2 YYNGEE. The trim removed 4 bases at V and 8 bases at J, leaving 12 bases unmatched. The CDR3 runs to 15 residues. Sequencing used peripheral blood, obtained in the third trimester of pregnancy. The sequence was collected from a female donor in good health, enrolled as a control in a pregnancy study. This chain joins TRBV9 and TRBJ2-1, with 7 bases identical to TRBD2. The CDR3 loop reads CASSLAMGGVDEQFF. CDR3 in DNA: TGTGCCAGCAGCCTAGCAATGGGGGGGGTGGATGAGCAGTTCTTC.